Listed below are T cell receptor beta chains from one sample, sequenced in a study of vaccination effects on CD4 cells after COVID-19. Antigens of these TCRs are unknown. The repertoire was sequenced with immunoSEQ multiplex PCR; TCRdb's copy has only in-frame clones and lacks some. The table includes some 30,000 clones, approximately 72% detected once. This sample comprised CD4+ T cells from PBMCs cultured with SARS-CoV-2 spike peptides, obtained before COVID-19 vaccination. The receptors shown here come from a human donor who received a COVID-19 vaccine. Each CDR3 is given with its conserved first and last residue. The order of the fields is J gene, clone size, D gene, V gene, CDR3 DNA, CDR3 protein. A D gene is named only where the DNA matches it firmly. Part of the rows lack a size; the others show once, few, many or a class for expanded clones.

TRBJ2-7 | NA | TRBD1 | TRBV15 | TGTGCCACCAGCCCCCGGCGAGGACAGGGCTACGAGCAGTACTTC | CATSPRRGQGYEQYF
TRBJ2-3 | NA | NA | TRBV20-1 | TGCAGTGCTAGAAGAGGAGATACGCAGTATTTT | CSARRGDTQYF
TRBJ2-5 | few | NA | TRBV7-9 | TGTGCCAGCAGGTTAGAGGAGACCCAGTACTTC | CASRLEETQYF
TRBJ2-1 | NA | NA | TRBV5-1 | TGCGCCAGCAGCCCCGGATGGACAGCAAGGGGGAATGAGCAGTTCTTC | CASSPGWTARGNEQFF
TRBJ1-2 | NA | NA | TRBV6-1 | TGTGCCAGCAGTGAAGGAGGTTGGGAGTTCTCCTATGGCTACACCTTC | CASSEGGWEFSYGYTF
TRBJ1-4 | NA | NA | TRBV2 | TGTGCCAGCAGTGCCTCAAATGAAAAACTGTTTTTT | CASSASNEKLFF
TRBJ1-5 | few | TRBD1 | TRBV6-1 | TGTGCCAGCAGTGAAGAGGCGGGACAGGGGCGGAGGGGAGATCAGCCCCAGCATTTT | CASSEEAGQGRRGDQPQHF
TRBJ1-2 | few | TRBD1 | TRBV19 | TGTGCCAGCCACCACTACAGGGGTAGTAGTGGCTACACCTTC | CASHHYRGSSGYTF
TRBJ1-2 | NA | NA | TRBV5-8 | TGTGCCAGCAGCTTGGTTGGCGGGTCTGGAGGCTACACCTTC | CASSLVGGSGGYTF
TRBJ2-3 | NA | NA | TRBV20-1 | TGCAGTGCTAGTAACCGGGAGTTTCGGCGGGCCGACGGCACAGATACGCAGTATTTT | CSASNREFRRADGTDTQYF
TRBJ2-2 | NA | NA | TRBV24-1 | TGTGCCACCAGTGATTCGCCCCCCATCGGGTCTTCTTCCGGGGAGCTGTTTTTT | CATSDSPPIGSSSGELFF
TRBJ2-5 | NA | TRBD1 | TRBV12-5 | TGTGCTAGTGGTTTGGTACTCTATCAGGGGGCGCGAAGGGGAGAGACCCAGTACTTC | CASGLVLYQGARRGETQYF
TRBJ1-3 | NA | NA | TRBV10-1 | TGCGCCAGCAGTTTTGGACGGACCTCTGGAAACACCATATATTTT | CASSFGRTSGNTIYF
TRBJ2-2 | NA | TRBD2 | TRBV5-4 | TGTGCCAGCAGCTCTAGCGGGAGTGTGCCCGGGGAGCTGTTTTTT | CASSSSGSVPGELFF
TRBJ1-5 | few | TRBD1 | TRBV6-1 | TGTGCCAGCAGTGCCTCCGGGACAGGGAACAATCAGCCCCAGCATTTT | CASSASGTGNNQPQHF
TRBJ2-1 | NA | NA | TRBV25-1 | TGTGCCAGCAGTGAAAACAGGGTCGAAACCTACAATGAGCAGTTCTTC | CASSENRVETYNEQFF
TRBJ2-7 | NA | NA | TRBV7-6 | TGTGCCAGCAGCGACCTCAATCTTGAGCAGTACTTC | CASSDLNLEQYF
TRBJ2-3 | NA | NA | TRBV4-2 | TGTGCCAGCAGCCAAGATGGAGAACGGGAGAGAACGCAGTATTTT | CASSQDGERERTQYF
TRBJ1-5 | NA | NA | TRBV30 | TGTGCCTGGAGTGTATCTGGTAATCAGCCCCAGCATTTT | CAWSVSGNQPQHF
TRBJ1-6 | NA | NA | TRBV6-5 | TGTGCCAGCAGTTACTGGCGGAGCTCCTATAATTCACCCCTCCACTTT | CASSYWRSSYNSPLHF
TRBJ2-1 | NA | TRBD1 | TRBV19 | TGTGCCAGTAGTATTTTCCCCCACTCGACAGGGGCGCACACGGGCTCCTACAATGAGCAGTTCTTC | CASSIFPHSTGAHTGSYNEQFF
TRBJ2-3 | NA | TRBD2 | TRBV24-1 | TGTGCCACCAGTGAACTTACTAGCGGGGTGGAGTCAGATACGCAGTATTTT | CATSELTSGVESDTQYF
TRBJ2-2 | few | TRBD1 | TRBV3-1/TRBV3-2 | TGTGCCAGCAGCCAAAGTGGACAGGGATTAACCGGGGAGCTGTTTTTT | CASSQSGQGLTGELFF
TRBJ1-6 | NA | TRBD1 | TRBV3-1/TRBV3-2 | TGTGCCAGCAGCCCCACACGAACCGGGACAGGTAGTTCACCCCTCCACTTT | CASSPTRTGTGSSPLHF
TRBJ2-3 | NA | NA | TRBV5-1 | TGCGCCAGCAGCTTGGGTGGGGAGGATACGCAGTATTTT | CASSLGGEDTQYF
TRBJ1-4 | NA | TRBD1 | TRBV6-6 | TGTGCCAGCAGCCTGGGACAGGGGGAGGAAAAACTGTTTTTT | CASSLGQGEEKLFF
TRBJ1-5 | NA | NA | TRBV4-2 | TGTGCCAGCAGCCAAGCCAGGGGCAATCAGCCCCAGCATTTT | CASSQARGNQPQHF